This T cell receptor (beta chain) is drawn from a study of blood T cell repertoires in COVID-19. Study at large: The United States, Italy and Spain provided the acute and convalescent COVID-19 samples. T cells, B-cell-depleted T cells, or PBMCs supplied cDNA or gDNA.

This CDR3 is built from 19 residues. CDR1 is SGHDN and CDR2 is FVKESK in the germline V gene. With V trimmed by 3 bases and J by 3 bases, 12 bases remained unmatched. As processed by the authors: Estimation of nucleated cell counts was performed using reference gene primer amplification. Sequenced by immunoSEQ multiplex PCR; TCRdb stores in-frame clones only, minus some. V and J calls and clone size come straight from that table; D and trimming were deduced from the DNA. The table records about 200,000 clones, approximately 86% of them present only once. Seattle researchers signed up patients amid active infection and tracked them longitudinally. In its sample, this clone was seen once.

The sequence was obtained from a woman between 50 and 59 years old with COVID-19, enrolled during active disease. The chain employs TRBV14 and TRBJ2-2; 11 nucleotides line up with TRBD2. Sequencing was performed on peripheral blood. CDR3 region: CASSQRGLTSGAHTGELFF. DNA for the CDR3: TGTGCCAGCAGCCAGAGGGGCCTGACTAGCGGGGCCCACACCGGGGAGCTGTTTTTT.